The clone carrying this T cell receptor beta chain showed up just a few times. This CDR3 is built from 15 residues. Per germline, CDR1 SGDLS and CDR2 YYNGEE. With 0 bases removed from V and 8 bases from J, the gap between germline ends came to 14 bases. The TCR alpha and TCR beta cDNA libraries, bearing sample barcodes and UMIs, were generated by 5'RACE using constant-segment primers. TCRdb independently ran MiXCR on the 5' RACE reads; one entry per CDR3 protein. The repertoire holds about 470,000 distinct CDR3 sequences, with 25% as singletons. The sample comes from a study of T-cell memory formation after mild COVID-19.

The sequencing input was PBMCs or a T cell subset sorted from them (not recorded which). The chain is built from TRBV9 and TRBJ1-4; D gene unclear. The TCR originated in an adult woman who had mild COVID-19 (a few samples of this study predate the infection). Cell type and time point are not known. The DNA for the CDR3 is TGTGCCAGCAGCGTAGCGGGAGGGAACGGAGAAAAACTGTTTTTT. Its translation is CASSVAGGNGEKLFF.